The TCR beta chain described here comes from a study of Graves' ophthalmopathy and Graves' hyperthyroidism. Enrolled hyperthyroidism patients had a new diagnosis, a duration under 2 months, and an age of 18 to 65. Pregnancy or lactation, uncontrolled infections and other autoimmune diseases were grounds for excluding patients. Clinicians made diagnoses from clinical symptoms, serum thyroxine, TRAb, thyroid ultrasound and orbital computed tomography. From RNA, the CDR3 regions of TCR beta chains were amplified and sequenced. HTBI primers primed a first-round RT-PCR, and a second-round multiplex PCR followed. TCRdb fed the multiplex PCR reads into MiXCR, producing one record per CDR3 protein. The sample carries around 1.1 million distinct CDR3 sequences, less than 45% recorded once. Germline V CDR1 and CDR2: SQVTM, ANQGSEA. V lost 4 bases, J lost 5 bases, and 14 bases lay in between. CDR3 length: 13 residues.

Study outcomes and limitations: Most clonotypes expanded in thyroid above 0.001 frequency were present in blood too.

About this clonotype: Its antigen is not known.

The sequence derives from an adult man with Graves' hyperthyroidism. This chain joins TRBV29-1 and TRBJ2-5; D is possibly TRBD1 (6 bases). The sample was peripheral blood or thyroid tissue (not recorded which). The DNA for the CDR3 is TGCAGCGTTGTTTTAGGGGGAAGGGAGACCCAGTACTTC. Protein sequence: CSVVLGGRETQYF.